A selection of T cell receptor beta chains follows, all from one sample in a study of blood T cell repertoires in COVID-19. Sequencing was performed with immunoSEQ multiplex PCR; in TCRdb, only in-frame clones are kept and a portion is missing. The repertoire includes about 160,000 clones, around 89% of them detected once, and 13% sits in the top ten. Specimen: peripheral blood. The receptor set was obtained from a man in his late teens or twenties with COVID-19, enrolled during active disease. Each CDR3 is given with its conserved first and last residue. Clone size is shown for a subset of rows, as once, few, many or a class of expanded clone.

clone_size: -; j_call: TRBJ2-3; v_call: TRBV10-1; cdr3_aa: CASSEGGDTQYF
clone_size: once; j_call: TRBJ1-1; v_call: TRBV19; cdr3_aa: CASSTPDRAYGAFF
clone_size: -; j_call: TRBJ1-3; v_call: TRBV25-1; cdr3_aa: CASSDSPVHSGNTIYF
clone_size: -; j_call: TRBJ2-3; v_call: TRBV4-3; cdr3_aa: CASSQEDRGTDTQYF
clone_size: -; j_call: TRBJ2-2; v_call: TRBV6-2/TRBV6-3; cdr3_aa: CASSYAPFYLGANTGELFF
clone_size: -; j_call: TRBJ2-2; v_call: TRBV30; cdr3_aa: CAWSERPYTGELFF
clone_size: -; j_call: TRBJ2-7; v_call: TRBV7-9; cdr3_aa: CASSLVAGWVHEQYF
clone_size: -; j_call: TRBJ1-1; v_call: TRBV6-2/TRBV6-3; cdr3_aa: CASSYAENTEAFF
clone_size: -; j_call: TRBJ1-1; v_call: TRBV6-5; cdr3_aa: CASRGLASNTEAFF
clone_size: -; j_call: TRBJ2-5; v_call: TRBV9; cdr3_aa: CASSMNVAGFNPGQETQYF
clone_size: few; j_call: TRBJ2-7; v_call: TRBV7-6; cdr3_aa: CASSLGPSTYEQYF
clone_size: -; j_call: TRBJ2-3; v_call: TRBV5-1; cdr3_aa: CASSAHSKSSTDTQYF
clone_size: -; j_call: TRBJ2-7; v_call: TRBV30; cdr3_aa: CAWSSQGTRDSISYEQYF
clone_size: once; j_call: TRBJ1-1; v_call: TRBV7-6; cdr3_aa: CASSFTVGLTAMNTEAFF
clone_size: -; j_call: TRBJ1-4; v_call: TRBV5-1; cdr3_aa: CASSPGQGNEKLFF
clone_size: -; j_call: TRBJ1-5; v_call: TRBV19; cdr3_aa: CASSIPGTGYQPQHF
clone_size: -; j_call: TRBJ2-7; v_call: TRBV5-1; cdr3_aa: CASSPGLAGGPIHYEQYF
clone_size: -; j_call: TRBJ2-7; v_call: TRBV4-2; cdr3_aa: CASSQEQGLRNEQYF
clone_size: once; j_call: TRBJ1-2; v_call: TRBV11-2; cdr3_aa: CASSLERLYGYTF
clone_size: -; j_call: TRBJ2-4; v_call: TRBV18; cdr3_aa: CASSPSGTSGNIQYF
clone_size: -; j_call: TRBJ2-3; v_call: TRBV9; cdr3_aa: CASSATGLSTDTQYF
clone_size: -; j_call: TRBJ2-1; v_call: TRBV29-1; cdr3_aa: CSVDSGSSYNEQFF
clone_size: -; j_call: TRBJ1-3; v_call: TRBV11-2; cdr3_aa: CASSSGDRYSGNTIYF
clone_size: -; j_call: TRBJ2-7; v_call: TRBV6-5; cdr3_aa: CASSPPRSGRREQYF
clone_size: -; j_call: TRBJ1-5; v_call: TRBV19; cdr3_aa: CATDPGEGRGNQPQHF
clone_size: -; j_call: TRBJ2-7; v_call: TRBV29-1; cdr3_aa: CSANDSRDRQYF
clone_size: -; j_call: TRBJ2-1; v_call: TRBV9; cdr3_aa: CASSVLAASSYNEQFF
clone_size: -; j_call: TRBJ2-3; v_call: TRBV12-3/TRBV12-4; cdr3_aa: CASSLLGGDTQYF
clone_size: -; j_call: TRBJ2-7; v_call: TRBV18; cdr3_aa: CASSPPVVGGYEQYF
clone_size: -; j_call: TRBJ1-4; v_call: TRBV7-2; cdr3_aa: CASSLGDGTGNEKLFF
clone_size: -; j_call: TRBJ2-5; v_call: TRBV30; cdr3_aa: CAWRRAGSRETQYF
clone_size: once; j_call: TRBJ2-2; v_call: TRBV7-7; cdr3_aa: CASSLRLANTGELFF
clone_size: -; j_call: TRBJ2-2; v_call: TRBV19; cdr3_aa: CASRDSTGELFF
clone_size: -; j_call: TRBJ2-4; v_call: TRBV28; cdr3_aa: CASRRRQGTKNIQYF
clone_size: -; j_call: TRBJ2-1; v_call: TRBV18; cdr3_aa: CASSPQLAGVSYNEQFF
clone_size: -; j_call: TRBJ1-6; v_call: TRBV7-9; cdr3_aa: CASSPDRGLNSPLHF
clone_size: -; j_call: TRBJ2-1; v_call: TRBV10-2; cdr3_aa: CASSVRGTYNEQFF
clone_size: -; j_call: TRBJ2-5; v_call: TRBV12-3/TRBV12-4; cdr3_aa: CASSFTLFGTQYF
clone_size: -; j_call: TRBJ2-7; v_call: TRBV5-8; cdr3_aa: CASSLQGAYYEQYF
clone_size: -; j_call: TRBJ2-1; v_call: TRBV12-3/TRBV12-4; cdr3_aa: CASRTRANEQFF
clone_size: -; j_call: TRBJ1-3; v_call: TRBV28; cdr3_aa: CASSYLPPQTSGNTIYF
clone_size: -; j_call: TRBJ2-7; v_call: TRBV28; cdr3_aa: CASRIRLELGDRGSEQYF
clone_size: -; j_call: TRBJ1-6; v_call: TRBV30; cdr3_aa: CAWKERQNGTGLTRRSPLHF
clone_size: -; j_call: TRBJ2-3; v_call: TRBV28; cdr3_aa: CASDRRRTSGRIATDTQYF
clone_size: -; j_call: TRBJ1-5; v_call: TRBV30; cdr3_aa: CAWSERVWQPQHF
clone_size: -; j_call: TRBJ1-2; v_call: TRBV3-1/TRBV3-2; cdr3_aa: CASSFVANYGYTF
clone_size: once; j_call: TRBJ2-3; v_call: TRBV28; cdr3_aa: CASSSRTDTDTQYF
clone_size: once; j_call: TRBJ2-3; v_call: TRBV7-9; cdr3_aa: CASSPFGRARGDTQYF
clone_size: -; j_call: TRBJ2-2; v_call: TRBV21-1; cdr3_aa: CASSKGSGDGTALTGELFF